This entry lists 20 T cell receptor beta chains sequenced from one sample in a study of T cell responses to AZD1222 COVID-19 vaccine (dated by TCRdb to about 2021). Receptor libraries were prepared by the immunoSEQ multiplex PCR assay. What TCRdb holds here is the immuneACCESS table cut down to in-frame rearrangements. Part of the clones is not present; checked against another copy, under half of the missing clones reflect an unresolved V gene, and the others are unexplained. A total of 90,000 to 130,000 clones appear in this sample, just over 85% of them only once. 3% to 3.5% of the sample is in the top ten clones. Read against the paper, the sample's time point label means: baseline before first vaccination. The source was peripheral blood, collected on day 0 of AZD1222 vaccination. These receptors originate from an adult in good health.

V usage is TRBV9 and J usage is TRBJ2-1, with 8 bases identical to TRBD2. Looked up from germline, CDR1 is SGDLS and CDR2 is YYNGEE. This CDR3 region has 15 residues. Trimming cost V 3 bases and J 4 bases; bases outside gene matches: 6. The CDR3 sequence is CASSAIGGAYNEQFF. The CDR3 bases are TGTGCCAGCAGCGCAATCGGGGGGGCTTACAATGAGCAGTTCTTC. The whole variable domain, remainder taken from reference TRBV9 and TRBJ2-1, is DSGVTQTPKHLITATGQRVTLRCSPRSGDLSVYWYQQSLDQGLQFLIQYYNGEERAKGNILERFSAQQFPDLHSELNLSSLELGDSALYFCASSAIGGAYNEQFFGPGTRLTVL.

This clone was seen only once. This chain links TRBV24-1 with TRBJ1-2, with no clear D. CDR1 KGHDR and CDR2 SFDVKD come from the germline V gene. The V end lost 5 bases, the J end lost 0 bases, and 15 bases lay between the germline ends. This CDR3 is built from 16 residues. The CDR3 nucleotides are TGTGCCACCAGTGCGGCACCAAGTCAGACTAACTATGGCTACACCTTC. Amino acids: CATSAAPSQTNYGYTF.

The V and J genes are TRBV5-1 and TRBJ2-1, with 7 bases that match TRBD1. Trimming took 5 bases from V and 2 from J; bases not matched to a gene: 7. The length of the CDR3 is 15 residues. Germline CDR1 reads SGHRS; CDR2 reads YFSETQ. The CDR3 protein is CASSIRQGPYNEQFF. The CDR3 nucleotides read TGCGCCAGCAGTATCAGACAGGGTCCCTACAATGAGCAGTTCTTC.

The V and J genes are TRBV5-4 and TRBJ1-3, with D hard to call. Trimming cost V 0 bases and J 2 bases, with 9 bases left between them. Germline lookup yields CDR1 SGHNT and CDR2 YYREEE (reference sequence). The CDR3 covers 15 residues. CDR3 bases: TGTGCCAGCAGCTTGGAATTGGGAACTGGAAACACCATATATTTT. It translates to CASSLELGTGNTIYF. Full variable domain (outside the CDR3, taken from reference TRBV5-4 and TRBJ1-3): ETGVTQSPTHLIKTRGQQVTLRCSSQSGHNTVSWYQQALGQGPQFIFQYYREEENGRGNFPPRFSGLQFPNYSSELNVNALELDDSALYLCASSLELGTGNTIYFGEGSWLTVV.

This chain joins TRBV27 and TRBJ2-3; D not certain. This CDR3 is 15 amino acids long. Between the trimmed V and J ends, which lost 4 bases and 3 bases, there was a span of 14 bases. Germline V lookup: CDR1 MNHEY, CDR2 SMNVEV (reference sequence). CDR3 sequence (DNA): TGTGCCAGCAGTTCCCCAGTCAGCAGGACAGATACGCAGTATTTT. It encodes CASSSPVSRTDTQYF.

The CDR3 sequence is CASSDRATNEKLFF. The CDR3 region has the DNA TGTGCCAGCAGTGACAGAGCAACTAATGAAAAACTGTTTTTT. The chain joins TRBV6-1 to TRBJ1-4; D call uncertain. The V gene's germline CDR1 is MNHNS and CDR2 SASEGT. V was trimmed by 3 bases and J by 0 bases, leaving 5 bases between them. The CDR3 sequence is 14 residues long.

The chain uses TRBV12-3 or TRBV12-4 and TRBJ1-2; D gene uncertain. This CDR3 contains 12 residues. Trimming left V 4 bases short and J 8 bases short, with 11 bases between. The CDR3 is CASSSRRWGYTF. The CDR3, as DNA: TGTGCCAGCAGTTCCCGACGGTGGGGCTACACCTTC.

This rearrangement joins TRBV18 to TRBJ1-6; 7 bases map to TRBD1. The length of the CDR3 is 15 residues. J was trimmed by 10 bases and V by 3 bases; bases with no gene match: 9. In germline, CDR1 is KGHSH, CDR2 LQKENI. CDR3 DNA: TGTGCCAGCTCACCTTACAGGGGAGGTGTGTCACCCCTCCACTTT. It encodes CASSPYRGGVSPLHF.

The chain is built from TRBV28 and TRBJ2-1; no clear D. Trimming removed 1 base at V and 8 bases at J, with 0 bases between. CDR3 size: 10 residues. CDR1 is MDHEN, CDR2 SYDVKM, per germline. CDR3 amino acids: CASSLYEQFF. The DNA of the CDR3 is TGTGCCAGCAGTTTATATGAGCAGTTCTTC.

In regard to this clone: Other DNA sequences within the sample encode an identical CDR3. V is TRBV2 and J is TRBJ2-7, with TRBD2 as a possible D gene (5 bases). Germline V gene sequence: CDR1 SNHLY, CDR2 FYNNEI. The CDR3 covers 13 residues. Trimming cost V 6 bases and J 1 base, with 10 bases left between them. In DNA, the CDR3 is TGTGCCAGCAGGAGGACTGGGTCCTACGAGCAGTACTTC. It encodes CASRRTGSYEQYF.

This chain connects TRBV5-6 to TRBJ1-4; D not resolved. The CDR3 extends over 13 amino acids. CDR1 and CDR2 from the germline V gene are SGHDT and YYEEEE. V was clipped by 0 bases and J by 10 bases, with 10 bases between them. The CDR3 loop reads CASSLADSGKLFF. The CDR3 DNA sequence: TGTGCCAGCAGCTTGGCAGACTCTGGAAAACTGTTTTTT. Supplemented by reference TRBV5-6 and TRBJ1-4, the full variable domain reads DAGVTQSPTHLIKTRGQQVTLRCSPKSGHDTVSWYQQALGQGPQFIFQYYEEEERQRGNFPDRFSGHQFPNYSSELNVNALLLGDSALYLCASSLADSGKLFFGSGTQLSVL.

CDR3 DNA sequence: TGTGCCAGCATTCGAGGGGATTTAAGGAACACTGAAGCTTTCTTT. Amino acids: CASIRGDLRNTEAFF. This sequence joins TRBV6-5 and TRBJ1-1; TRBD1 might be the D (5 bases). CDR1 and CDR2 (germline): MNHEY, SVGAGI. V shed 7 bases and J shed 1 base, with 16 bases lying between them. The CDR3 is 15 residues long.

V usage is TRBV10-3 and J usage is TRBJ2-3, with 7 bases lining up with TRBD1. Germline V gene lookup returns CDR1 ENHRY and CDR2 SYGVKD. The junction had 3 bases not matched to a gene; V was cut back by 6 bases and J by 0 bases. This CDR3 spans 14 amino acids. This chain's CDR3 is CAISRDSSTDTQYF. CDR3 coding DNA: TGTGCCATCAGCAGGGACAGTAGCACAGATACGCAGTATTTT.

CDR3 protein: CASSPTTGSSGNTIYF. The CDR3 region has the DNA TGTGCCAGCTCACCAACGACAGGGAGCTCTGGAAACACCATATATTTT. This chain joins TRBV18 and TRBJ1-3, with 7 bases aligning to TRBD1. There are 16 residues in the CDR3. V lost 2 bases and J lost 0; bases outside the gene matches: 4. Germline-derived CDR1 and CDR2 are KGHSH and LQKENI.

J is TRBJ1-4 and V is TRBV7-2; D ambiguous. Trimming stripped 3 bases from V and 8 bases from J, with 13 bases between. The germline V gene encodes CDR1 SGHTA and CDR2 FQGNSA. The CDR3 runs to 14 residues. CDR3 residues: CASSFGYKWEKLFF. In nucleotides, the CDR3 is TGTGCCAGCAGCTTCGGGTATAAGTGGGAAAAACTGTTTTTT.

This sequence joins TRBV7-6 and TRBJ2-3; maybe TRBD1 (6 bases). This CDR3 spans 13 amino acids. Trimming removed 5 bases from V and 1 base from J, with 7 bases in between. The germline V gene has CDR1 SGHVS and CDR2 FNYEAQ. The CDR3 loop is CASSRQGTDTQYF. DNA of the CDR3: TGTGCCAGCAGCCGACAGGGCACAGATACGCAGTATTTT.

The rearrangement uses TRBV5-1 and TRBJ2-2, with D possibly TRBD1 on 6 matching bases. Trimming removed 0 bases from V and 5 bases from J, with 11 bases in between. The V gene's germline CDR1 is SGHRS and CDR2 YFSETQ. This CDR3 comprises 15 residues. The CDR3 reads CASSLGQATTGELFF. CDR3 in DNA: TGCGCCAGCAGCTTGGGACAGGCAACGACCGGGGAGCTGTTTTTT.

The rearrangement joins TRBV2 to TRBJ2-2; possible D gene TRBD1, 6 bases. The CDR3 covers 15 residues. Germline assignment: CDR1 SNHLY and CDR2 FYNNEI. Trimming stripped 6 bases from V and 3 bases from J, with 14 bases between. The CDR3 loop reads CASSLYKGDTGELFF. The CDR3 DNA reads as TGTGCCAGCAGCCTCTACAAGGGGGACACCGGGGAGCTGTTTTTT.

The gene calls are TRBV29-1 and TRBJ2-5, with D hard to call. The CDR3 contains 13 residues. Per germline, CDR1 SQVTM and CDR2 ANQGSEA. The V gene lost 3 bases and the J gene lost 3 bases, with 11 bases spanning the gap. Here the CDR3 reads CSVDSQEKETQYF. The CDR3 coding sequence is TGCAGCGTTGATAGCCAAGAGAAAGAGACCCAGTACTTC.

The CDR3 nucleotides are TGTGCCAGCAGAAGGGCTGGCGGGGAAGGGACCCAGTACTTC. This codes for CASRRAGGEGTQYF. The chain employs TRBV5-4 and TRBJ2-5; a possible D gene is TRBD2 (6 bases). CDR1 is SGHNT, CDR2 YYREEE, per germline (reference sequence). The CDR3 spans 14 residues. V lost 5 bases to trimming and J lost 7 bases, with 18 bases between them. Together with reference TRBV5-4 and TRBJ2-5, the CDR3 gives the full variable domain: ETGVTQSPTHLIKTRGQQVTLRCSSQSGHNTVSWYQQALGQGPQFIFQYYREEENGRGNFPPRFSGLQFPNYSSELNVNALELDDSALYLCASRRAGGEGTQYFGPGTRLLVL.